Sequencing of this T cell receptor beta chain was carried out in a study of beta chain features in type 1 diabetes. Trimming removed 0 bases at V and 4 bases at J, with 13 bases between. Germline V gene sequence: CDR1 MNHEY, CDR2 SVGAGI. CDR3 length equals 16 residues. Expressed TCRB transcripts got sequenced, as all isolated RNA was reverse transcribed. TCRdb's copy holds only in-frame clones and misses some; the assay was immunoSEQ multiplex PCR. The data show more than 300,000 clones, with 6.5% to 10% seen just once and 0.44% held by the top ten. Input material: central memory CD4+ T cells from blood. The chain combines TRBV6-5 with TRBJ2-1; the D is unclear. The TCR was taken from a woman between 18 and 29 years old in good health. The CDR3 spells CASSYSMFGGYNEQFF. DNA for the CDR3: TGTGCCAGCAGTTACTCGATGTTTGGTGGTTACAATGAGCAGTTCTTC.